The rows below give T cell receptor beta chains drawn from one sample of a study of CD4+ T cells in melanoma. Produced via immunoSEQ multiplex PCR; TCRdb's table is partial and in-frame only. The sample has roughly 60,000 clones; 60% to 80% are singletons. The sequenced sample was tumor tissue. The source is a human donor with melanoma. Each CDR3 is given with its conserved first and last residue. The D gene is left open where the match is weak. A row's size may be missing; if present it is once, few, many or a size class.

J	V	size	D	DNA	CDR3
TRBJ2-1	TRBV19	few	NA	TGTGCCAGTAGTGTAGGCTCCTACAATGAGCAGTTCTTC	CASSVGSYNEQFF
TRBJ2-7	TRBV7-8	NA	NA	TGTGCCAGCAGCCGCAGACAGATAAAGACCTACGAGCAGTACTTC	CASSRRQIKTYEQYF
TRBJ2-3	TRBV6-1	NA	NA	TGTGCCAGCAGCCGGGACAACCCGAGGGATACGCAGTATTTT	CASSRDNPRDTQYF
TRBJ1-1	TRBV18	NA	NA	TGTGCCAGCTCACCACCGGGCTCCCTAGCCGACACTGAAGCTTTCTTT	CASSPPGSLADTEAFF
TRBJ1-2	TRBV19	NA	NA	TGTGCCAGTAGTATAGACAGCTACCTCTATGGCTACACCTTC	CASSIDSYLYGYTF
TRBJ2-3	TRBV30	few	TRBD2	TGTGCCTTAGACGCGGGACGACTAGCCAGCACAGATACGCAGTATTTT	CALDAGRLASTDTQYF
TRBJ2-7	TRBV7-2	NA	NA	TGTGCCAGCAGCTTTAACTACGAGCAGTACTTC	CASSFNYEQYF
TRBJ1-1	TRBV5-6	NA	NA	TGTGCCAGCAGCTTGGGGGCGGGGCCTGAAGCTTTCTTT	CASSLGAGPEAFF
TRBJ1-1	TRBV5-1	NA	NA	TGCGCCAGCAGCCAGGGACCCCCGGGGACTGAAGCTTTCTTT	CASSQGPPGTEAFF
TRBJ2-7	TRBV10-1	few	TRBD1	TGCGCCAGCAGACAGGGGCCCTCCTACGAGCAGTACTTC	CASRQGPSYEQYF
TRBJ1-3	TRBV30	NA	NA	TGTGCCTGGGGGGACCGCGTCTCTGGAAACACCATATATTTT	CAWGDRVSGNTIYF
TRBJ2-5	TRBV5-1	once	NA	TGCGCCAGCAGCCGGGGCGATAGCGGCCCAGAGACCCAGTACTTC	CASSRGDSGPETQYF
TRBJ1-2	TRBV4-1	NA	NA	TGCGCCAGCAGCCAAGATCCGGGGGAGGACTATGGCTACACCTTC	CASSQDPGEDYGYTF
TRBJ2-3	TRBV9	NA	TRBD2	TGTGCCAGCACCACGACTAGCGGGAGAGATACGCAGTATTTT	CASTTTSGRDTQYF
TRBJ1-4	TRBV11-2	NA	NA	TGTGCCAGCAGCTTCCCAACCGGGACTGTGAATGAAAAACTGTTTTTT	CASSFPTGTVNEKLFF
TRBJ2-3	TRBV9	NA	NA	TGTGCCAGCAGCGTAGCGAGCCCAGGTGGCGGGGGCACATATACGCAGTATTTT	CASSVASPGGGGTYTQYF
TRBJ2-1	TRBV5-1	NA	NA	TGCGCCAGCAGGGTGGGCAATGAGCAGTTCTTC	CASRVGNEQFF
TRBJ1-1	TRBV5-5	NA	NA	TGTGCCAGCAGCCCACTAGGACAGTTGAACACTGAAGCTTTCTTT	CASSPLGQLNTEAFF
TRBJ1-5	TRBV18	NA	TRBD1	TGTGCCAGCTCGCCTGGGCAGGGGGCTCAAGGTCAGCCCCAGCATTTT	CASSPGQGAQGQPQHF
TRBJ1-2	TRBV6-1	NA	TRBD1	TGTGCCAGCACTCCACAGGGGGCTGTTAACTATGGCTACACCTTC	CASTPQGAVNYGYTF
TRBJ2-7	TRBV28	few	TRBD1	TGTGCCAGCAGTTGGACAGGGGGCTCCTACGAGCAGTACTTC	CASSWTGGSYEQYF
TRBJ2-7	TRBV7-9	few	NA	TGTGCCAGCAGCCCAGTTCGATCGGCTACCTACGAGCAGTACTTC	CASSPVRSATYEQYF
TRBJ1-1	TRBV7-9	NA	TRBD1	TGTGCCAGCAGCTCCCGGGACAGGGGGCCGAACACTGAAGCTTTCTTT	CASSSRDRGPNTEAFF
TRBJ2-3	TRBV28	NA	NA	TGTGCCAGCAGTTTAGGGGACACAGATACGCAGTATTTT	CASSLGDTDTQYF
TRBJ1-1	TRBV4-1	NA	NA	TGCGCCAGCAGCCAAGATGTGGGGAAGGCCACTGAAGCTTTCTTT	CASSQDVGKATEAFF
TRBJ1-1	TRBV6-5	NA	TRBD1	TGTGCCAGCAGTTACTCCGGGACAGGGTCCACTGAAGCTTTCTTT	CASSYSGTGSTEAFF
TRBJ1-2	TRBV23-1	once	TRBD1	TGCGCCAGCAGTCAACCCCTGGACAGGCGGGCTGGCTACACCTTC	CASSQPLDRRAGYTF
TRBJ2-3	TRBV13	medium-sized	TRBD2	TGTGCCAGCAGCCGCAGACTAGCGGGGGGGGCCAGGGCAGATACGCAGTATTTT	CASSRRLAGGARADTQYF
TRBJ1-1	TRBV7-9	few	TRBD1	TGTGCCAGCAGCTGGGACAGTGAAGCTTTCTTT	CASSWDSEAFF
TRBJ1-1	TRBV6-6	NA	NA	TGTGCCAGCAGTTACGGCGCGAGTGGGACTGAAGCTTTCTTT	CASSYGASGTEAFF
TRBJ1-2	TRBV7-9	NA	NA	TGTGCCAGCAGCTACAGTCATGGCTACACCTTC	CASSYSHGYTF
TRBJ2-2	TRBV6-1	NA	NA	TGTGCCATATTAGGGGTCGGCACCGGGGAGCTGTTTTTT	CAILGVGTGELFF
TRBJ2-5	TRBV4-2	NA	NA	TGTGCCAGCAGCCAAGATTATCTAAATGGGGGGGAGACCCAGTACTTC	CASSQDYLNGGETQYF
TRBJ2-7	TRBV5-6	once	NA	TGTGCCAGCAGCCAAGGCCCCAGTCCAGCCTACGAGCAGTACTTC	CASSQGPSPAYEQYF
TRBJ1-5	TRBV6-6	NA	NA	TGTGCCAGCAGTTACGGGCTCAGGCCCCGTCAGCCCCAGCATTTT	CASSYGLRPRQPQHF
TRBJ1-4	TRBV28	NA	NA	TGTGCCAGCAGTTTGAGGGGGAGTGCAACTAATGAAAAACTGTTTTTT	CASSLRGSATNEKLFF
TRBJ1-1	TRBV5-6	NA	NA	TGTGCCAGCAGCTTGTATGGAGGAGCTGACTCTGAAGCTTTCTTT	CASSLYGGADSEAFF
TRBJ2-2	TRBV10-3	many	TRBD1	TGTGCCATCCGCCGACAGGGGGCCACCGGGGAGCTGTTTTTT	CAIRRQGATGELFF
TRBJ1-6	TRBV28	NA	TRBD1	TGTGCCAGCAGCCGACAGGGGCATTCACCCCTCCACTTT	CASSRQGHSPLHF
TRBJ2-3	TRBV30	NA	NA	TGTGCCTGGACACAGGGATTTACAGATACGCAGTATTTT	CAWTQGFTDTQYF
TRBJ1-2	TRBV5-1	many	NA	TGCGCCAGCAGCTTGCCCCGGGACCGGATTTTCGATGGCTACACCTTC	CASSLPRDRIFDGYTF
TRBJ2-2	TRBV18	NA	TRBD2	TGTGCCAGCTCAGAAGCGGGGGCCGATAACACCGGGGAGCTGTTTTTT	CASSEAGADNTGELFF
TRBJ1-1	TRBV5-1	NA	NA	TGCGCCAGCAGCTTGTTCAGAGGGAACACTGAAGCTTTCTTT	CASSLFRGNTEAFF
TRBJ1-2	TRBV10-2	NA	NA	TGCGCCAGCAGTGAGATGTCAGATGGCTACACCTTC	CASSEMSDGYTF
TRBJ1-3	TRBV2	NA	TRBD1	TGTGCCAGCAGTACGGACAGGGCTGGAAACACCATATATTTT	CASSTDRAGNTIYF
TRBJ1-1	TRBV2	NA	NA	TGTGCCAGCAGTGAAGGGTGGGGCGCTGAAGCTTTCTTT	CASSEGWGAEAFF
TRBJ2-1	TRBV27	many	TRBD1	TGTGCCAGCAGTCTGGACAGGGACAATGAGCAGTTCTTC	CASSLDRDNEQFF
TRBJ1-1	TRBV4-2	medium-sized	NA	TGTGCCAGCAGCCAAGTCGGCGGGAACACTGAAGCTTTCTTT	CASSQVGGNTEAFF
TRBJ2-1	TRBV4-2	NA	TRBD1	TGTGCCAGCAGCCAGGACCCGGGACAGTACAATGAGCAGTTCTTC	CASSQDPGQYNEQFF
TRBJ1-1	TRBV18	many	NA	TGTGCCAGCTCACCGAGGGGGGACACTGAAGCTTTCTTT	CASSPRGDTEAFF
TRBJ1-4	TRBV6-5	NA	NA	TGTGCCAGCAGTTACTCGTCCCGGGTTTGGTCCCAAAAACTGTTTTTT	CASSYSSRVWSQKLFF